What follows are 25 T cell receptor beta chains derived from one specimen sequenced in a study of breast tumors, draining lymph nodes, adjacent tissues. In TCRdb, the multiplex PCR reads were re-called with MiXCR into one record per CDR3 protein. The repertoire consists of 55,000 to 75,000 distinct CDR3 sequences, with roughly 44% occurring once and the leading ten covering over 7.5%. Sequencing was carried out using breast tumor tissue. Receptors originate from a female donor with breast cancer. Some clones in this sample may be carry-over from other donors' samples.

The CDR3 region has the DNA TGTGCCAGCAGCTTAACGGGAGTGGCAGGCGAAGAGACCCAGTACTTC. Its translation is CASSLTGVAGEETQYF. The chain links TRBV7-3 to TRBJ2-5; a possible D gene is TRBD2 (5 bases). Germline V gene data show CDR1 as SGHTA and CDR2 as FQGTGA. The V and J ends lost 0 bases and 3 bases respectively, with 14 bases between them. The CDR3 length is 16 residues.

The chain carries TRBV3-1 and TRBJ2-2; D is uncertain. In germline, CDR1 is LGHDT, CDR2 YNNKEL (reference sequence). The CDR3 extends over 14 amino acids. V was cut by 4 bases and J by 3 bases, with 9 bases left in between. CDR3 amino acids: CASSPVRDTGELFF. CDR3 DNA: TGTGCCAGCAGCCCGGTAAGGGACACCGGGGAGCTGTTTTTT.

A note on this clonotype: A read error may explain this, as a much larger clone is one base away. The chain uses TRBV20-1 and TRBJ1-2; no clear D gene. CDR1 and CDR2 (germline): DFQATT, SNEGSKA (reference sequence). The CDR3 is made up of 12 amino acids. CDR3 DNA: TGCAGTGCTTCCTGGGCGTCCCATGGCTCCACCTTC. Translated, it gives CSASWASHGSTF.

This clonotype was counted many times. The gene calls are TRBV20-1 and TRBJ1-5; a possible D gene is TRBD1 (5 bases). The germline V gene has CDR1 DFQATT and CDR2 SNEGSKA (reference sequence). V was clipped by 2 bases and J by 4 bases, with 9 bases between them. CDR3 length equals 13 residues. DNA of the CDR3: TGCAGTGCTAGACGTCAGGGAAATCAGCCCCAGCATTTT. Its translation: CSARRQGNQPQHF.

The gene calls are TRBV7-8 and TRBJ2-5; a possible D gene is TRBD1 (6 bases). The CDR3 runs to 14 residues. The ends were cut back, 1 base at V and 4 bases at J, with 10 bases in the middle. CDR1 and CDR2 (germline): SGHVS, FQNEAQ. CDR3 bases: TGTGCCAGCAGCTTAGAGGGGGTGGTAGAGACCCAGTACTTC. Translating gives CASSLEGVVETQYF.

V usage is TRBV20-1 and J usage is TRBJ1-2; D remains ambiguous. Germline CDR1 reads DFQATT; CDR2 reads SNEGSKA (reference sequence). The CDR3 has 13 residues. V lost 3 bases and J 6 bases, leaving 14 bases between the germline ends. CDR3 in DNA: TGCAGTGCTAGGGAGGGTGGGCGTGATGGCTACACCTTC. It is translated as CSAREGGRDGYTF.

This clonotype has at least ten counts. This chain connects TRBV5-6 to TRBJ2-1; D is ambiguous. V dropped 4 bases and J dropped 7 bases, with 15 bases sitting between them. The CDR3 contains 14 residues. Germline loops: CDR1 SGHDT, CDR2 YYEEEE. CDR3 DNA: TGTGCCAGCAGCATTTGGCCTCCCGCGAATGAGCAGTTCTTC. Translation gives CASSIWPPANEQFF.

This sequence joins TRBV10-3 and TRBJ1-4, with D hard to call. The CDR3 totals 16 residues. Germline V lookup: CDR1 ENHRY, CDR2 SYGVKD. V lost 4 bases and J 0 bases, leaving 12 bases between the germline ends. The CDR3 DNA reads TGTGCCATCAGTGGAGACTACGGAGCAACTAATGAAAAACTGTTTTTT. Protein sequence: CAISGDYGATNEKLFF.

In this sample, this clonotype turned up many times. This rearrangement joins TRBV6-6 to TRBJ1-4, with D tentatively TRBD1 (5 bases). Germline values: CDR1 MNHNY, CDR2 SVGAGI (reference sequence). V gave up 6 bases and J gave up 4 bases, with 24 bases separating them. The length of the CDR3 is 18 residues. CDR3 in amino acids: CASRDRATAGGHNEKLFF. CDR3 nucleotides: TGTGCCAGCAGAGATCGCGCGACAGCCGGAGGACATAATGAAAAACTGTTTTTT.

This clonotype is medium-sized. The J gene is TRBJ2-3, the V gene TRBV11-2; D perhaps matches TRBD1 (5 bases). The V gene lost 5 bases and the J gene lost 0 bases, with 15 bases spanning the gap. CDR1 SGHAT and CDR2 FQNNGV come from the germline V gene. There are 16 residues in the CDR3. The CDR3 sequence: CASSLIFGASTDTQYF. The CDR3 DNA follows: TGTGCCAGCAGCCTGATATTTGGGGCCAGCACAGATACGCAGTATTTT.

V gene TRBV5-5 combines with J gene TRBJ2-2; 7 bases fit TRBD2. Germline V gene lookup returns CDR1 SGHKS and CDR2 YYEKEE (reference sequence). V lost 2 bases and J lost 7; bases outside the gene matches: 8. This CDR3 is 15 amino acids long. The CDR3 region is CASSLLASGYGELFF. The CDR3 bases are TGTGCCAGCAGCTTATTGGCTAGCGGATACGGGGAGCTGTTTTTT.

This clonotype has a handful of counts. V and J are TRBV13 and TRBJ2-7, with 13 bases aligning to TRBD2. Per the germline V gene, CDR1 is PRHDT and CDR2 is FYEKMQ (reference sequence). The junction had 11 bases not matched to a gene; V was cut back by 0 bases and J by 6 bases. The CDR3 has 18 amino acids. CDR3 DNA: TGTGCCAGCAGCTTAGGGACAGGGGTTGGGACTAGCGGGACCGAGCAGTACTTC. Translated: CASSLGTGVGTSGTEQYF.

At least ten counts were recorded for this clonotype. The gene calls are TRBV29-1 and TRBJ2-3; D ambiguous. Looked up from germline, CDR1 is SQVTM and CDR2 is ANQGSEA. The CDR3 totals 13 residues. V dropped 6 bases and J dropped 1 base, with 11 bases sitting between them. CDR3 sequence: CSVGVGGTDTQYF. CDR3 coding DNA: TGCAGCGTCGGAGTGGGTGGCACAGATACGCAGTATTTT.

With respect to this clonotype: The junction differs from germline at one of its ends, possibly a read error. V gene TRBV20-1 combines with J gene TRBJ2-5; the D call may be TRBD1 or TRBD2 (5 bases each). CDR1 DFQATT and CDR2 SNEGSKA come from the germline V gene (reference sequence). The CDR3 length is 11 residues. The CDR3 region is CSARRGETQSF. As DNA, the CDR3 is TGCAGTGCTAGAAGGGGAGAGACTCAGTCCTTC.

This clonotype has more than one count but fewer than ten. The chain links TRBV20-1 to TRBJ1-1; D possibly corresponds to TRBD1 (5 bases). This CDR3 spans 15 amino acids. Trimming pared 0 bases from V and 1 base from J, leaving 12 bases between. Germline V gene data show CDR1 as DFQATT and CDR2 as SNEGSKA (reference sequence). The DNA for the CDR3 is TGCAGTGCTAGAGATGTCGACAGCCCGAACACTGAAGCTTTCTTT. The encoded protein is CSARDVDSPNTEAFF.

This clonotype occurred many times. The genes are TRBV20-1 and TRBJ2-7; D not resolved. V dropped 0 bases and J dropped 3 bases, with 12 bases sitting between them. This CDR3 contains 14 residues. Germline loops: CDR1 DFQATT, CDR2 SNEGSKA (reference sequence). The DNA for the CDR3 is TGCAGTGCTAGAGACAGAACCCACCTCTACGAGCAGTACTTC. It translates to CSARDRTHLYEQYF.

This clonotype was observed many times. This could be a read error, since a much larger clone is one nucleotide away. The chain employs TRBV5-1 and TRBJ2-5, with D hard to call. CDR3 length equals 12 residues. Germline-derived CDR1 and CDR2 are SGHRS and YFSETQ. CDR3 sequence: CASSLAQETHYF. CDR3 nucleotides: TGCGCCAGCAGCTTGGCCCAAGAGACCCACTACTTC.

This clonotype appeared many times. The chain uses TRBV12-3 or TRBV12-4 and TRBJ1-3, with D uncertain. V was clipped by 6 bases and J by 0 bases, with 6 bases between them. The CDR3 is 13 residues long. The CDR3 bases are TGTGCCAGCAGCATACTCTCTGGAAACACCATATATTTT. This codes for CASSILSGNTIYF.

The V gene is TRBV7-2, the J gene TRBJ1-5; D remains unclear. CDR3 length: 13 amino acids. CDR1 and CDR2 (germline): SGHTA, FQGNSA. The V end lost 1 base, the J end lost 14 bases, and 15 bases lay between the germline ends. This CDR3 is CASSLEPSSYEHF. The DNA for the CDR3 is TGTGCCAGCAGCTTAGAGCCGTCCTCCTACGAGCATTTT. The variable domain in full, completed from reference TRBV7-2 and TRBJ1-5, reads GAGVSQSPSNKVTEKGKDVELRCDPISGHTALYWYRQSLGQGLEFLIYFQGNSAPDKSGLPSDRFSAERTGGSVSTLTIQRTQQEDSAVYLCASSLEPSSYEHFGDGTRLSIL.

The CDR3 sequence is CASRDELSSYEQYF. Written as DNA, the CDR3 is TGCGCCAGCAGAGACGAACTTAGCTCCTACGAGCAGTACTTC. This chain uses TRBV5-1 with TRBJ2-7; D ambiguous. Deletions cut 5 bases from V and 0 bases from J, with 12 bases between. Germline CDR1 SGHRS, CDR2 YFSETQ. This CDR3 contains 14 residues.

This clonotype has a count of ten or more. The chain employs TRBV20-1 and TRBJ2-7; D may be TRBD1 or TRBD2 (5 bases each). Germline V gives CDR1 DFQATT, CDR2 SNEGSKA (reference sequence). The CDR3 contains 15 residues. V was shortened by 0 bases and J by 0 bases, with 12 bases between the two germline ends. The DNA of the CDR3 is TGCAGTGCTAGAGACATTCGGGGCAACTCCTACGAGCAGTACTTC. This encodes CSARDIRGNSYEQYF.

CDR3 loop: CASSLTLGGTDTQYF. The CDR3 DNA sequence: TGTGCCAGCAGCTTAACACTCGGCGGCACAGATACGCAGTATTTT. The J gene is TRBJ2-3, the V gene TRBV7-3; no clear D. The CDR3 loop spans 15 amino acids. V was trimmed by 0 bases and J by 1 base, leaving 8 bases between them. In germline, CDR1 is SGHTA, CDR2 FQGTGA. Full variable domain (outside the CDR3, taken from reference TRBV7-3 and TRBJ2-3): GAGVSQTPSNKVTEKGKYVELRCDPISGHTALYWYRQSLGQGPEFLIYFQGTGAADDSGLPNDRFFAVRPEGSVSTLKIQRTERGDSAVYLCASSLTLGGTDTQYFGPGTRLTVL.

This clonotype has at least ten counts. A junction boundary mismatches the germline segment, possibly from a read error. V gene TRBV7-2 combines with J gene TRBJ1-2; D not certain. CDR1 is SGHTA, CDR2 FQGNSA, per germline. There are 15 residues in the CDR3. This CDR3 reads CASSLPWPQAYGYPF. DNA of the CDR3: TGTGCCAGCAGCTTACCGTGGCCCCAAGCATATGGCTACCCCTTC.

This chain uses TRBV25-1 with TRBJ2-7; 13 bases are shared with TRBD2. V shed 3 bases and J 3 bases; nucleotides not matched to a gene: 8. CDR1 and CDR2 (germline): MGHDK, SYGVNS. The CDR3 runs 17 residues. DNA of the CDR3: TGTGCCAGCAGTGACACCGGGACTAGCGGGACAAACTACGAGCAGTACTTC. Residues: CASSDTGTSGTNYEQYF.

The table lists this clonotype with a count of one. V is TRBV20-1 and J is TRBJ1-4, with TRBD1 as a possible D gene (5 bases). Trimming shortened V by 6 bases and J by 9 bases, and 26 bases separated the two germline ends. In germline, CDR1 is DFQATT, CDR2 SNEGSKA (reference sequence). This CDR3 comprises 16 residues. The CDR3 here is CSATGTPDKSVQKLFF. DNA of the CDR3: TGCAGTGCGACCGGGACTCCCGACAAGTCGGTGCAAAAACTGTTTTTT.